The sequence of this TCR beta chain was determined in a study of a mutant IDH1 vaccine in newly diagnosed glioma. Study at large: Treated patients had a mean age of about 40 years and a roughly 60% male, 37.5% female split.

Time point given: baseline, week 1 (first vaccination visit). Stated treatment: pre-vaccination baseline after standard-of-care therapy. Notes on the study in general: The study observed vaccine-induced immune responses in 93.3% of patients.

Profiled with immunoSEQ multiplex PCR; TCRdb holds only in-frame clones, not every one. The sample consists of 80,000 to 100,000 clones, roughly 80% of them appearing once. With respect to this clone: Antigen specificity is unknown.

The sequence came from a man aged 40-49 years with glioma. Some clones in this sample may be carry-over from other donors' samples. Sequencing was performed on PBMCs, taken from a glioma patient treated with radiotherapy, temozolomide or both.

This CDR3 reads CASSSGGSGNTIYF. The CDR3 DNA reads TGTGCCAGCAGCTCTGGGGGATCTGGAAACACCATATATTTT. J is TRBJ1-3 and V is TRBV5-6; D is possibly TRBD1 (5 bases). V dropped 3 bases and J dropped 1 base, with 8 bases sitting between them. Germline V gene sequence: CDR1 SGHDT, CDR2 YYEEEE. This CDR3 spans 14 amino acids. Based on the CDR3 plus reference TRBV5-6 and TRBJ1-3, the full variable domain is DAGVTQSPTHLIKTRGQQVTLRCSPKSGHDTVSWYQQALGQGPQFIFQYYEEEERQRGNFPDRFSGHQFPNYSSELNVNALLLGDSALYLCASSSGGSGNTIYFGEGSWLTVV.